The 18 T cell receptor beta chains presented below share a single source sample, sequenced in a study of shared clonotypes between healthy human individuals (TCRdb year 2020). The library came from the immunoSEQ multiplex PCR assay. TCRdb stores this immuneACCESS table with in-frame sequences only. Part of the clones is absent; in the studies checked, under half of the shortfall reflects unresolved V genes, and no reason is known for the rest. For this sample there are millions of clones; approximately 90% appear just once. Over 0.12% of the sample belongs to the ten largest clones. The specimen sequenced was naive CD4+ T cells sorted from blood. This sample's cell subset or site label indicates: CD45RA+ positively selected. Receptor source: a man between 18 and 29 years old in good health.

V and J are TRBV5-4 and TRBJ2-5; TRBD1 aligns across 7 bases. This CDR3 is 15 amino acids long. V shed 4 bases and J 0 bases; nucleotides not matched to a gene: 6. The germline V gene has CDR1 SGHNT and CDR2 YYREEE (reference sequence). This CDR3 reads CASSLGQWYQETQYF. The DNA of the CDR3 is TGTGCCAGCAGCCTGGGACAGTGGTACCAAGAGACCCAGTACTTC. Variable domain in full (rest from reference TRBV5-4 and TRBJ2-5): ETGVTQSPTHLIKTRGQQVTLRCSSQSGHNTVSWYQQALGQGPQFIFQYYREEENGRGNFPPRFSGLQFPNYSSELNVNALELDDSALYLCASSLGQWYQETQYFGPGTRLLVL.

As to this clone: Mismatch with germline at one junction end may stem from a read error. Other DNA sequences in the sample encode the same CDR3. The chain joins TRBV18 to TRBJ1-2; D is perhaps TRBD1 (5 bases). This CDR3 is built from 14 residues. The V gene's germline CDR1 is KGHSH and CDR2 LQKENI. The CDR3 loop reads CASSPRGDNYGYTF. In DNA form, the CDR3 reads TGTGCCAGCTCCCCACGGGGGGATAACTATGGCTACACCTTC.

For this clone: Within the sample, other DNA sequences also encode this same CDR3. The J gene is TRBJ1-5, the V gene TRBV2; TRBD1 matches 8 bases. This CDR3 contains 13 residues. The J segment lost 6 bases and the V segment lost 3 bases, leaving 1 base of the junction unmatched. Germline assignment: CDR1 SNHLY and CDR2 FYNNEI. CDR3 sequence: CASSEDRVQPQHF. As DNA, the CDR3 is TGTGCCAGCAGTGAGGACAGGGTTCAGCCCCAGCATTTT.

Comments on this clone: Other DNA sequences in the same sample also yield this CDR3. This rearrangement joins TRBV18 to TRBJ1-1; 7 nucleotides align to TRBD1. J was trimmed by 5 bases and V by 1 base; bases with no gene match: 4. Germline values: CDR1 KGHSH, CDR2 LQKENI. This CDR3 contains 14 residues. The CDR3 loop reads CASSPQGAGTEAFF. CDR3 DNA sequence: TGTGCCAGCTCACCACAGGGGGCAGGTACTGAAGCTTTCTTT. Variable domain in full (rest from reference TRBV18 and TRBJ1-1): NAGVMQNPRHLVRRRGQEARLRCSPMKGHSHVYWYRQLPEEGLKFMVYLQKENIIDESGMPKERFSAEFPKEGPSILRIQQVVRGDSAAYFCASSPQGAGTEAFFGQGTRLTVV.

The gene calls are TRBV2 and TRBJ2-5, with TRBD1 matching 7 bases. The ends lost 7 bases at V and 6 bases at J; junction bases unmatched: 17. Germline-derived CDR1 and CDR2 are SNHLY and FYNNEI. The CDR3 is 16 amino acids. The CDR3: CASTLTGVRLGQTQYF. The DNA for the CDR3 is TGTGCCAGCACACTTACAGGGGTGAGGTTGGGTCAGACCCAGTACTTC. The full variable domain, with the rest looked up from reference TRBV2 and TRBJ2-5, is EPEVTQTPSHQVTQMGQEVILRCVPISNHLYFYWYRQILGQKVEFLVSFYNNEISEKSEIFDDQFSVERPDGSNFTLKIRSTKLEDSAMYFCASTLTGVRLGQTQYFGPGTRLLVL.

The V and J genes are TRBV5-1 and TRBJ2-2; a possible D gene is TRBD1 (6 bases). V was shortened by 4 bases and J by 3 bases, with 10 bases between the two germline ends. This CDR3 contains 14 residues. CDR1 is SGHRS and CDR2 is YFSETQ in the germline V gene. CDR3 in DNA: TGCGCCAGCAGCGGGGGCACTTACACCGGGGAGCTGTTTTTT. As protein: CASSGGTYTGELFF.

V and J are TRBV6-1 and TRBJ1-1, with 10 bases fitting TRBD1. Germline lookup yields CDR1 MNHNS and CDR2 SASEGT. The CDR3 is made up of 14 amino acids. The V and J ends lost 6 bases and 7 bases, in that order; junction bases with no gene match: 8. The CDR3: CASRFDRDRGEAFF. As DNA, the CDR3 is TGTGCCAGCAGATTCGACCGGGACAGGGGTGAAGCTTTCTTT.

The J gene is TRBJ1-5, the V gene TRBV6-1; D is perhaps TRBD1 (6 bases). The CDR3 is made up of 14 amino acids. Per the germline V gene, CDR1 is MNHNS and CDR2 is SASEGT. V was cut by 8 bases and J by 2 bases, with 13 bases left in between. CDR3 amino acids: CASFGGRGNQPQHF. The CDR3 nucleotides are TGTGCCAGCTTTGGGGGGCGAGGCAATCAGCCCCAGCATTTT.

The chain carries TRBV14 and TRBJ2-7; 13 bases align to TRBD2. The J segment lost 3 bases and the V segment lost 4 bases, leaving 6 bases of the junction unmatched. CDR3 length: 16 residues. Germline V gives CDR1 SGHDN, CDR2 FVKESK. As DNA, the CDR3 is TGTGCCAGCAGCCGACCGGGACTAGCGGGAAACTACGAGCAGTACTTC. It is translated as CASSRPGLAGNYEQYF.

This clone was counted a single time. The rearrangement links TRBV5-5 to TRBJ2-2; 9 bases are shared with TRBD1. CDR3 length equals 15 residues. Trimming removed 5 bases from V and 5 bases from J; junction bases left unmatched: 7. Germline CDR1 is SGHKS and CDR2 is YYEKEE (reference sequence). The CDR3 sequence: CASRITGGLTGELFF. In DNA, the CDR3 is TGTGCCAGCAGGATTACAGGGGGCTTGACCGGGGAGCTGTTTTTT.

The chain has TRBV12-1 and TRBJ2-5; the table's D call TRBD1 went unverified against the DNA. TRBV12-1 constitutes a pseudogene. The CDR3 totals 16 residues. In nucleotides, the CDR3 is TGTGCCAGCAGCCTGCCTACTCGACAAACCCAAGAGACCCAGTACTTC. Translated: CASSLPTRQTQETQYF.

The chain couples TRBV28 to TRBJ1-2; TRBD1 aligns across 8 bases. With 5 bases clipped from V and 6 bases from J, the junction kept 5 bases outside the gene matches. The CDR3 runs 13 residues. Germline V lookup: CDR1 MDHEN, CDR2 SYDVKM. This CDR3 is CASSTGTGNGYTF. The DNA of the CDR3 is TGTGCCAGCAGTACTGGGACAGGAAATGGCTACACCTTC.

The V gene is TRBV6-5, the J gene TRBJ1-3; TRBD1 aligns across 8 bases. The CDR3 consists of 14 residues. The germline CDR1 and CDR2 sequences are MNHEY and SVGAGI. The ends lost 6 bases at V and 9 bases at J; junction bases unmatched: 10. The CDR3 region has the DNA TGTGCCAGCAGCCTGGACAGGGCCTGGACCACCATATATTTT. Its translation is CASSLDRAWTTIYF.

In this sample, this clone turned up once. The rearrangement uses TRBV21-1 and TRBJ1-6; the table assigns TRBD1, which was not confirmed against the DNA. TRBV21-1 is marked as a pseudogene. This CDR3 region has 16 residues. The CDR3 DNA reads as TGTGCCAGCAGCGCACCGACAGGGGGTATTAATTCACCCCTCCACTTT. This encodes CASSAPTGGINSPLHF.

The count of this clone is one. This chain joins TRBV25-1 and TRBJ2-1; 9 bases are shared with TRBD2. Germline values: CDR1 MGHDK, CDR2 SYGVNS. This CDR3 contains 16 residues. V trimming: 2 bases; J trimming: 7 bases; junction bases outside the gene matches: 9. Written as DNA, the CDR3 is TGTGCCAGCAGTGAAGTGGACGGACTAGCGTGGAATGAGCAGTTCTTC. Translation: CASSEVDGLAWNEQFF.

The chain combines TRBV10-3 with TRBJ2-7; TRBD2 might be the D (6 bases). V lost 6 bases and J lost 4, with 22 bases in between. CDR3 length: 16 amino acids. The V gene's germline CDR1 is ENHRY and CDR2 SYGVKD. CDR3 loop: CAISAGPGRGIYEQYF. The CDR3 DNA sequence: TGTGCCATCAGCGCGGGACCGGGACGGGGGATATACGAGCAGTACTTC.

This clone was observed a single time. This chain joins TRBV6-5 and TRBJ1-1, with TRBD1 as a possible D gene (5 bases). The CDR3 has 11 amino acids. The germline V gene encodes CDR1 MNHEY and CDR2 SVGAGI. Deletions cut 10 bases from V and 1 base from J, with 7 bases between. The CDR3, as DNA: TGTGCCACTCAGGGGAACACTGAAGCTTTCTTT. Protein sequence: CATQGNTEAFF.

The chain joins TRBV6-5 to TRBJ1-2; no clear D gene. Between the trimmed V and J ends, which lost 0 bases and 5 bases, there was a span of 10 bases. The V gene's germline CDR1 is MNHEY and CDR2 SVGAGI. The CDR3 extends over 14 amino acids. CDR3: CASSYSRTEYGYTF. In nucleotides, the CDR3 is TGTGCCAGCAGTTACTCTAGGACGGAGTATGGCTACACCTTC.